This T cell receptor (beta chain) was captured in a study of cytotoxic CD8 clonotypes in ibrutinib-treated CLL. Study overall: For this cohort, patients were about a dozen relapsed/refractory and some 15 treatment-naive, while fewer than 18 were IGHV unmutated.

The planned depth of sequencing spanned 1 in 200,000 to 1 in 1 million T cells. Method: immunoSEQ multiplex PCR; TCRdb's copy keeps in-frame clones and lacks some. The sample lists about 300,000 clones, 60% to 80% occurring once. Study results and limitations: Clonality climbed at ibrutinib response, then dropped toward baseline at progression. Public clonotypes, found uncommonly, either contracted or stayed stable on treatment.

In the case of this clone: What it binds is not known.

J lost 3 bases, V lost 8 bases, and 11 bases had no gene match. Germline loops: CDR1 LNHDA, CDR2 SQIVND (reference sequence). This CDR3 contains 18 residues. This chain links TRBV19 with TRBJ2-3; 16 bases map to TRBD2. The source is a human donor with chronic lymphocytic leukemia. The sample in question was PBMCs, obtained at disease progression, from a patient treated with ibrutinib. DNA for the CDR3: TGTGCCAGTTCGGGGACTAGCGGGGGGGCGATCGGTACAGATACGCAGTATTTT. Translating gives CASSGTSGGAIGTDTQYF.